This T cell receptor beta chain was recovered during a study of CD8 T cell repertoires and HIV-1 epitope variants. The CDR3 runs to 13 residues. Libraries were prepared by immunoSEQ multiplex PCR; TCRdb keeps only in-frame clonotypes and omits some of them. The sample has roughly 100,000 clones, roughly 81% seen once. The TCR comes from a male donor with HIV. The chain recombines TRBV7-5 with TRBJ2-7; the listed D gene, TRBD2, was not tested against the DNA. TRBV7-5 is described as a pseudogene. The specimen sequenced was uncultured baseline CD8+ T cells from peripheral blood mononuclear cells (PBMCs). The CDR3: CVPLGGGLCEQYF. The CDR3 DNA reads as TGTGTCCCTCTCGGCGGGGGGCTCTGCGAGCAGTACTTC.